One sample yielded the 15 T cell receptor beta chains listed below, sequenced in a study of cytomegalovirus exposure and HLA in healthy donors. The PCR made use of 60 Vbeta and 13 Jbeta primers. The assay was immunoSEQ multiplex PCR, and TCRdb's table has in-frame clones only and misses some. Found here are tens of thousands of clones, approximately 79% of them singletons; the top ten hold around 3%. Sample: PBMCs. The receptors shown here come from a man aged 25 to 40 in good health and CMV-seronegative.

The gene calls are TRBV11-2 and TRBJ1-1, with D possibly TRBD1 on 6 matching bases. CDR3 length equals 16 residues. V was shortened by 5 bases and J by 1 base, with 17 bases between the two germline ends. Germline V gene lookup returns CDR1 SGHAT and CDR2 FQNNGV. The CDR3 loop reads CASSEPLRGKNTEAFF. The CDR3 region has the DNA TGTGCCAGCAGCGAACCCCTCAGGGGAAAGAACACTGAAGCTTTCTTT.

Notes on this clone: An end of the junction differs from the germline gene, which may be a read error. This chain connects TRBV10-3 to TRBJ1-4, with no clear D. In germline, CDR1 is ENHRY, CDR2 SYGVKD. CDR3 size: 15 residues. The CDR3 DNA is TGTGCCACCAGTGAGGGTTTACTAACTAATGAAAAACTGTTTTTT. Translating gives CATSEGLLTNEKLFF.

This clone was observed a handful of times. The V gene is TRBV6-6, the J gene TRBJ1-6; possible D gene TRBD1, 6 bases. There are 16 residues in the CDR3. Trimming removed 5 bases at V and 3 bases at J, with 14 bases between. Germline values: CDR1 MNHNY, CDR2 SVGAGI (reference sequence). CDR3 DNA: TGTGCCAGCAGTCGCACCAGACAGGACTATAATTCACCCCTCCACTTT. This codes for CASSRTRQDYNSPLHF.

This clone was picked up one time. The chain has TRBV7-6 and TRBJ1-2, with D unresolved. Germline V gives CDR1 SGHVS, CDR2 FNYEAQ. The CDR3 covers 16 residues. Trimming left V 4 bases short and J 4 bases short, with 19 bases between. CDR3 bases: TGTGCCAGCAGCTCCGAGTCGGGGAGAATTTTCTATGGCTACACCTTC. It encodes CASSSESGRIFYGYTF.

The V and J genes are TRBV5-1 and TRBJ2-2; TRBD1 aligns across 8 bases. V lost 0 bases to trimming and J lost 5 bases; unmatched junction nucleotides: 9. Germline V gives CDR1 SGHRS, CDR2 YFSETQ. CDR3 length: 17 amino acids. The CDR3: CASSLARQGARTGELFF. As DNA, the CDR3 is TGCGCCAGCAGCTTGGCCCGCCAGGGGGCTAGGACCGGGGAGCTGTTTTTT.

The genes are TRBV23-1 and TRBJ1-1, with D possibly TRBD1 on 6 matching bases. TRBV23-1 is labeled an ORF, and its function is uncertain. This CDR3 region has 17 residues. Trimming cost V 4 bases and J 1 base, with 19 bases left between them. The CDR3 reads CASSPPGPRQANTEAFF. The CDR3 nucleotides read TGCGCCAGCAGTCCCCCCGGCCCTCGACAGGCGAACACTGAAGCTTTCTTT.

This chain uses TRBV14 with TRBJ2-5; D is perhaps TRBD2 (5 bases). V was trimmed by 2 bases and J by 5 bases, leaving 12 bases between them. The CDR3 loop spans 14 amino acids. CDR1 SGHDN and CDR2 FVKESK come from the germline V gene. CDR3 protein: CASSQIRSAETQYF. The CDR3 nucleotides read TGTGCCAGCAGCCAAATCCGTAGCGCGGAGACCCAGTACTTC.

This chain links TRBV5-1 with TRBJ1-6; 7 positions agree with TRBD1. This CDR3 has 13 residues. The ends lost 7 bases at V and 6 bases at J; junction bases unmatched: 4. Looked up from germline, CDR1 is SGHRS and CDR2 is YFSETQ. CDR3 loop: CASRTGANSPLHF. The DNA for the CDR3 is TGCGCCAGCCGGACAGGAGCTAATTCACCCCTCCACTTT.

The V gene is TRBV28, the J gene TRBJ1-5; 7 nucleotides line up with TRBD1. The CDR3 extends over 16 amino acids. Germline CDR1 and CDR2: MDHEN and SYDVKM. V was pared by 5 bases and J by 4 bases, with 11 bases of the junction left unmatched. CDR3 in amino acids: CASSPNRGWGNQPQHF. The CDR3 coding sequence is TGTGCCAGCAGTCCAAACAGGGGATGGGGAAATCAGCCCCAGCATTTT.

The chain joins TRBV9 to TRBJ2-3; D gene ambiguous. The germline V gene encodes CDR1 SGDLS and CDR2 YYNGEE. The CDR3 covers 13 residues. The ends were cut back, 0 bases at V and 4 bases at J, with 6 bases in the middle. The CDR3 DNA sequence: TGTGCCAGCAGCGTAGACAGCCCAGATACGCAGTATTTT. This encodes CASSVDSPDTQYF.

The rearrangement links TRBV30 to TRBJ2-1; weak D call: TRBD2 (5 bases). V was shortened by 4 bases and J by 9 bases, with 13 bases between the two germline ends. CDR1 is GTSNPN, CDR2 SVGIG, per germline (reference sequence). The CDR3 loop spans 12 amino acids. CDR3 loop: CAWMWASSEQFF. Here the CDR3 DNA reads TGTGCCTGGATGTGGGCTAGCTCTGAGCAGTTCTTC.

The chain carries TRBV5-4 and TRBJ1-1, with 8 bases fitting TRBD1. Germline V gives CDR1 SGHNT, CDR2 YYREEE (reference sequence). The CDR3 is 16 amino acids. Trimming cost V 4 bases and J 0 bases; bases outside gene matches: 8. The CDR3 spells CASSRDRPILNTEAFF. As DNA, the CDR3 is TGTGCCAGCAGCCGGGACAGGCCGATATTGAACACTGAAGCTTTCTTT.

The V and J genes are TRBV5-1 and TRBJ2-7; D possibly corresponds to TRBD2 (5 bases). CDR3 length: 13 residues. Germline CDR1 SGHRS, CDR2 YFSETQ. The germline V and J ends were trimmed by 4 bases and 3 bases, with 11 bases remaining between them. As DNA, the CDR3 is TGCGCCAGCAGCCTAGGACTTATCTACGAGCAGTACTTC. Its translation: CASSLGLIYEQYF.

J is TRBJ2-7 and V is TRBV25-1; TRBD1 aligns across 7 bases. CDR1 MGHDK and CDR2 SYGVNS come from the germline V gene. The CDR3 is 15 residues long. V lost 3 bases and J lost 2; bases outside the gene matches: 7. The CDR3 loop reads CASSEDTGVTYEQYF. CDR3 DNA sequence: TGTGCCAGCAGTGAGGACACAGGGGTTACCTACGAGCAGTACTTC.

The chain recombines TRBV7-3 with TRBJ2-1; unclear D gene. Looked up from germline, CDR1 is SGHTA and CDR2 is FQGTGA. The V end was cut by 0 bases, the J end by 6 bases, with 15 bases between. CDR3 length equals 16 residues. The CDR3 sequence is CASSLTFAETLNEQFF. The CDR3 DNA is TGTGCCAGCAGCTTAACCTTCGCGGAGACCCTCAATGAGCAGTTCTTC.